The source of this T cell receptor (beta chain) is a study of shared clonotypes between healthy human individuals. The CDR3 covers 14 residues. Trimming at V came to 1 base and at J to 10 bases, leaving 6 bases not matched to a gene. Germline CDR1 is PRHDT and CDR2 is FYEKMQ (reference sequence). This table comes from immunoSEQ multiplex PCR, and its TCRdb copy is limited to in-frame clones, with some not included. The table has millions of clones, approximately 94% seen once. Naive CD8 cells, CD45RO-negative and positively selected for CCR7, excluded terminally differentiated effector memory CD45RA+ cells. This clone was detected only once.

This TCR was recovered from a young man in good health. The J gene is TRBJ2-1, the V gene TRBV13, with 8 bases fitting TRBD2. Sequencing input: naive CD8+ T cells sorted from blood. CDR3: CASSLVGPSGEQFF. The CDR3 DNA is TGTGCCAGCAGCTTAGTAGGGCCTAGCGGGGAGCAGTTCTTC.